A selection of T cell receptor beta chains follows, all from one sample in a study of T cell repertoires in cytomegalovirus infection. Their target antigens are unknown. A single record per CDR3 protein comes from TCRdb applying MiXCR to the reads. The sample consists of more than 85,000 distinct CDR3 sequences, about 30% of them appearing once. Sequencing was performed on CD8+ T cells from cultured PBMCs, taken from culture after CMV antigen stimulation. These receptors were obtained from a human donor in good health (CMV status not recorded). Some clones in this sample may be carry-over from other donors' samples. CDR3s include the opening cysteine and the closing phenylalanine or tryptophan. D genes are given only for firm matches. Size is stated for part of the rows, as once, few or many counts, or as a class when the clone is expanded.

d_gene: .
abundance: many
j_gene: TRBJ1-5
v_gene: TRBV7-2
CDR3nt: TGTGCCAGCAGCTTAGGGGGGTTAAATCAGCCCCAGCATTTT
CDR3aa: CASSLGGLNQPQHF

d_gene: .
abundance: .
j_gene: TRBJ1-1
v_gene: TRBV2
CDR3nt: TGTGCCAGCAGTGAACGATGGGTGAACACTGAAGCTTTCTTT
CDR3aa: CASSERWVNTEAFF

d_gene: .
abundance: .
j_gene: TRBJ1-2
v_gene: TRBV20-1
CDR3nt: TGCAGTGCAGACTCGGACAATTCTAACTATGGCTACACCTTC
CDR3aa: CSADSDNSNYGYTF

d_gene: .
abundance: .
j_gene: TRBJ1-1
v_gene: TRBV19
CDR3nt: TGTGCCAGTGGGTCTTCGTCGGGGACTGAAGCTTTCTTT
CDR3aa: CASGSSSGTEAFF

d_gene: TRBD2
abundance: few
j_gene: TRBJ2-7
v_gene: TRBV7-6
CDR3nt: TGTGCCAGCAGCTCCTTTAAGCCCCTAGCGGGTCAACCCTACGAGCAGTACTTC
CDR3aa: CASSSFKPLAGQPYEQYF

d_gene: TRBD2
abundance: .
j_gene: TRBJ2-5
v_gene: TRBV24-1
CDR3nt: TGTGCCACCAGTCCAGAAACGGGGGGGAACCAAGAGACCCAGTACTTC
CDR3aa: CATSPETGGNQETQYF

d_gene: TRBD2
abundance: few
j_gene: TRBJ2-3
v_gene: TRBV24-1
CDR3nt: TGTGCCACCAGTGATTCGGGACTAGCATCCACAGATACGCAGTATTTT
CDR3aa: CATSDSGLASTDTQYF

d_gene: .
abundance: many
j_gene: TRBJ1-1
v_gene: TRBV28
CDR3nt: TGTGCCAGCAGTCCGGATATTATGAACACTGAAGCTTTCTTT
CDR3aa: CASSPDIMNTEAFF

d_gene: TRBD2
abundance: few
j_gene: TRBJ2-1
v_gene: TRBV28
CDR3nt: TGTGCCAGCAGCCGCACCCGAGCGGGGGAGGATGAGCAGTTCTTC
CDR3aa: CASSRTRAGEDEQFF

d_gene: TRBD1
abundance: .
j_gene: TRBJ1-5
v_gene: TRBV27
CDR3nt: TGTGCCAGCAGTTCTACAGGGGGTAGTCAGCCCCAGCATTTT
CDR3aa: CASSSTGGSQPQHF

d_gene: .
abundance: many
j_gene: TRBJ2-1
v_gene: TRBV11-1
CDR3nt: TGTGCCAGCAGCTTAGCAGGAGATGAGCAGTTCTTC
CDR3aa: CASSLAGDEQFF

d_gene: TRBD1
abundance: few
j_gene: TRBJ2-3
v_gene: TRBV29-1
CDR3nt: TGCAGCTTAATACAGGGGGCAACAGATACGCAGTATTTT
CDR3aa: CSLIQGATDTQYF

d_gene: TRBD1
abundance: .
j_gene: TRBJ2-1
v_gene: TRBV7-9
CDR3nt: TGTGCCAGCAGCGTGGACAGGGGGAACTCTAACAATGAGCAGTTCTTC
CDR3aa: CASSVDRGNSNNEQFF

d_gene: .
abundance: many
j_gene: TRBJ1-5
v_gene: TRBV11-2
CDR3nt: TGTGCCAGCAGCTTATGGGGCAGCAATCAGCCCCAGCATTTT
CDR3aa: CASSLWGSNQPQHF

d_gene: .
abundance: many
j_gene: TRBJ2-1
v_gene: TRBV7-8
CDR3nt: TGTGCCAGCAGCTTAGAGTCCCTTCGGCAGTTCTTC
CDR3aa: CASSLESLRQFF

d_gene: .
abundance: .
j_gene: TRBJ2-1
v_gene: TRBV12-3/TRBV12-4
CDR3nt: TGTGCCAGCATTCAAGCCACCCGGCTCTACAATGAGCAGTTCTTC
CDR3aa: CASIQATRLYNEQFF

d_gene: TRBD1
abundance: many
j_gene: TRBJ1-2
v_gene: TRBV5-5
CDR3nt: TGTGCCAGCAGTTTACAGGGGCCTAACTATGGCTACACCTTC
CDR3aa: CASSLQGPNYGYTF

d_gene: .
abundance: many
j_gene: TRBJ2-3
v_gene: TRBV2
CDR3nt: TGTGCCAGCAGTGAGGGGCTGGGCACAGATACGCAGTATTTT
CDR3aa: CASSEGLGTDTQYF

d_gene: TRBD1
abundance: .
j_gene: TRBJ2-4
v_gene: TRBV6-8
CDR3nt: TGTGCCAGCAGTTACTTCTTAGGGGGCAGGCCTCCCGATTTAGCCAAAAACATTCAGTACTTC
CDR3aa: CASSYFLGGRPPDLAKNIQYF

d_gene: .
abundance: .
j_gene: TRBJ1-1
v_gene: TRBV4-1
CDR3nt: TGCGCCAGCAGCCAAGAAGGGGGGGCGCGGAACACTGAAGCTTTCTTT
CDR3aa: CASSQEGGARNTEAFF

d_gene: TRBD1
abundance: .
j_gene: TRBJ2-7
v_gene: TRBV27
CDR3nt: TGTGCCAGCAGTCCTTGGACAGGGTCCTACGAGCAGTACTTC
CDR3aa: CASSPWTGSYEQYF

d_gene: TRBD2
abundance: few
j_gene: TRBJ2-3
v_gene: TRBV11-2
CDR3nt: TGTGCCAGCAGCCCCGGACTAGCGGGGGAAAAAAGCACAGATACGCAGTATTTT
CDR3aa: CASSPGLAGEKSTDTQYF